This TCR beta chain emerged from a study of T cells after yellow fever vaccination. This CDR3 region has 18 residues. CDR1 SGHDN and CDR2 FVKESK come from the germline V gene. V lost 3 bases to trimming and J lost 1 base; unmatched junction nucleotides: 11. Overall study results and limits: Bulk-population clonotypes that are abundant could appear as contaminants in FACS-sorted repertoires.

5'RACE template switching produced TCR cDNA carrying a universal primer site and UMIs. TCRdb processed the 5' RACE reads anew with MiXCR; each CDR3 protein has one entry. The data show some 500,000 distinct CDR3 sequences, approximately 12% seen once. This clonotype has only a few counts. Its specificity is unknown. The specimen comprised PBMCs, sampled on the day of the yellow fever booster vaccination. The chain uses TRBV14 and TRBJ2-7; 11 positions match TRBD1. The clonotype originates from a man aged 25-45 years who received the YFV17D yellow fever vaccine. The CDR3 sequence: CASSQYTGTGGRSYEQYF. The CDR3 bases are TGTGCCAGCAGCCAGTACACCGGGACAGGGGGTAGGTCCTACGAGCAGTACTTC.